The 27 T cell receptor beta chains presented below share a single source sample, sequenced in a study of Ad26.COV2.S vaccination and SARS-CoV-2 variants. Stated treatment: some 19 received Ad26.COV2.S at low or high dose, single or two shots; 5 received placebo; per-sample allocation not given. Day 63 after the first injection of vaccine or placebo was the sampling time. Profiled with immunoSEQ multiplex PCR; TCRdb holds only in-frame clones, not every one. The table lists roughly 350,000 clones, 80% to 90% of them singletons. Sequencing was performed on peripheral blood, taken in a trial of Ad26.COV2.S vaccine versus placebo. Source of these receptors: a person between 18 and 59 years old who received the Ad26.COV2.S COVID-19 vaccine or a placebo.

CDR3 in amino acids: CASSPRDRDHSPLHF. DNA of the CDR3: TGCGCCAGCAGCCCCAGGGACAGGGATCATTCACCCCTCCACTTT. The chain employs TRBV4-3 and TRBJ1-6; 9 bases match TRBD1. The V segment lost 4 bases and the J segment 8 bases; nucleotides outside the gene matches: 6. Germline CDR1 LGHNA, CDR2 YSLEER. The length of the CDR3 is 15 residues.

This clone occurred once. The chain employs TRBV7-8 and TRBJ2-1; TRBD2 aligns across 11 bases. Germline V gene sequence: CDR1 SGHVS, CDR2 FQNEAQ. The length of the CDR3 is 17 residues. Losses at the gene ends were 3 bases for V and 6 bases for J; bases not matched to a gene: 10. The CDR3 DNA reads TGTGCCAGCAGCTTGTCTCTTAGCGGGGGGGAGGTCAATGAGCAGTTCTTC. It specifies CASSLSLSGGEVNEQFF.

The CDR3 region is CASSELAGQGYEQYF. The DNA for the CDR3 is TGTGCCAGCAGCGAACTGGCCGGACAGGGCTACGAGCAGTACTTC. The chain has TRBV7-2 and TRBJ2-7; 8 bases agree with TRBD1. Germline lookup yields CDR1 SGHTA and CDR2 FQGNSA. This CDR3 is built from 15 residues. Trimming took 5 bases from V and 3 from J; bases not matched to a gene: 9.

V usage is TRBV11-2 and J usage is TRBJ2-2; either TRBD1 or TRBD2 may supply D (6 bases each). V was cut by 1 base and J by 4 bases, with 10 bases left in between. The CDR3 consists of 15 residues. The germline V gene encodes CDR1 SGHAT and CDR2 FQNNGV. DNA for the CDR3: TGTGCCAGCAGCTTAGGAGGGGGGAGCACCGGGGAGCTGTTTTTT. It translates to CASSLGGGSTGELFF.

The CDR3: CASSQDTDTEAFF. In DNA, the CDR3 is TGCGCCAGCAGCCAAGACACGGACACTGAAGCTTTCTTT. The chain has TRBV4-3 and TRBJ1-1; D uncertain. Per the germline V gene, CDR1 is LGHNA and CDR2 is YSLEER. This CDR3 is 13 amino acids long. Trimming pared 0 bases from V and 3 bases from J, leaving 5 bases between.

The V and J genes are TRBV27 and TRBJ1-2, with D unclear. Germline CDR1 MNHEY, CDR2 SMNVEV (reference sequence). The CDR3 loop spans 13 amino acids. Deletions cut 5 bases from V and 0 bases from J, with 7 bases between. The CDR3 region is CASSTDANYGYTF. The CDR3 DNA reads TGTGCCAGCAGTACCGACGCTAACTATGGCTACACCTTC.

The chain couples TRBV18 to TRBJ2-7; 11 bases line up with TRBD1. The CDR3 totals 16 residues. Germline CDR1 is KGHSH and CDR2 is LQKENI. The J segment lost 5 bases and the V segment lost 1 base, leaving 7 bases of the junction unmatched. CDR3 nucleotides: TGTGCCAGCTCACCACTACCGGGACAGGGGGACCACGAGCAGTACTTC. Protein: CASSPLPGQGDHEQYF.

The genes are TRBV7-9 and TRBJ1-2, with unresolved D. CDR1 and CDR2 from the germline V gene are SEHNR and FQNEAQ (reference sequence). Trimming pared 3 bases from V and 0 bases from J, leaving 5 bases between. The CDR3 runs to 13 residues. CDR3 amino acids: CASSFEANYGYTF. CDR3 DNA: TGTGCCAGCAGCTTTGAAGCTAACTATGGCTACACCTTC.

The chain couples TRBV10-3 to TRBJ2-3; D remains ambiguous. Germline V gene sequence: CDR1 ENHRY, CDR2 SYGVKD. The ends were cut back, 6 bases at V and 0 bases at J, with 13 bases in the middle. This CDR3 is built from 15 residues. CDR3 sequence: CAISSAATSTDTQYF. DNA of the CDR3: TGTGCCATCAGCTCGGCGGCTACTAGCACAGATACGCAGTATTTT.

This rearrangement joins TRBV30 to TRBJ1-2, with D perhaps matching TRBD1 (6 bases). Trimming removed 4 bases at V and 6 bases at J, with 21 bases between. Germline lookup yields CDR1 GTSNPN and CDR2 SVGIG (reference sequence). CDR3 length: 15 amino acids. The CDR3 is CAWIPPGGGYHGYTF. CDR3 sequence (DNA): TGTGCCTGGATTCCCCCCGGGGGGGGCTACCATGGCTACACCTTC.

Here the CDR3 DNA reads TGCGCCAGCAGCCAAGCCAGGGCACCTAATGAAAAACTGTTTTTT. It specifies CASSQARAPNEKLFF. The chain links TRBV4-1 to TRBJ1-4; a possible D gene is TRBD1 (5 bases). With 1 base removed from V and 3 bases from J, the gap between germline ends came to 9 bases. CDR1 and CDR2 (germline): MGHRA, YSYEKL. The CDR3 length is 15 residues.

The CDR3 here is CASSSGLRETQYF. In nucleotides, the CDR3 is TGTGCCAGCAGCTCCGGCCTTAGGGAGACCCAGTACTTC. The gene calls are TRBV5-6 and TRBJ2-5, with no clear D. V gave up 3 bases and J gave up 5 bases, with 11 bases separating them. The CDR3 runs to 13 residues. Germline CDR1 is SGHDT and CDR2 is YYEEEE.

The CDR3 sequence: CASSPERGEGETQYF. CDR3 DNA: TGTGCCAGCAGCCCGGAGCGGGGGGAGGGAGAGACCCAGTACTTC. The chain combines TRBV13 with TRBJ2-5; 9 bases are a match to TRBD2. Germline CDR1 is PRHDT and CDR2 is FYEKMQ (reference sequence). Trimming took 5 bases from V and 4 from J; bases not matched to a gene: 8. The CDR3 sequence is 15 residues long.

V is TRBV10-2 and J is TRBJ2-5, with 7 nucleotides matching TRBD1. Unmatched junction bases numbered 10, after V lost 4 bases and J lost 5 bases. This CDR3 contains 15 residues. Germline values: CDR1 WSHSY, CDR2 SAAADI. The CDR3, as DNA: TGCGCCAGCAGTGTGGAGAGGGGGCGGGTGGAGACCCAGTACTTC. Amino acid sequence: CASSVERGRVETQYF.

The DNA of the CDR3 is TGTGCCAGCAGCCCCAGACCTCTCTCCTACGAGCAGTACTTC. This sequence encodes CASSPRPLSYEQYF. The rearrangement links TRBV7-9 to TRBJ2-7; D remains unclear. The CDR3 is made up of 14 amino acids. V was shortened by 5 bases and J by 0 bases, with 11 bases between the two germline ends. Germline loops: CDR1 SEHNR, CDR2 FQNEAQ (reference sequence).

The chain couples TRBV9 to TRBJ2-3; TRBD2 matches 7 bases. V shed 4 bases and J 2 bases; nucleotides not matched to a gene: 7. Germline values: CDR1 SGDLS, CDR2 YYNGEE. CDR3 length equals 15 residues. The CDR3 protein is CASSTLTSATDTQYF. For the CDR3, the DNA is TGTGCCAGCAGCACCCTTACTAGCGCCACAGATACGCAGTATTTT.

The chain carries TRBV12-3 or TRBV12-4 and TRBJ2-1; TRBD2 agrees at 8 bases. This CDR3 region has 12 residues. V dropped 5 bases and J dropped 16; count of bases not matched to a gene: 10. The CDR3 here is CASSQIAGSPFF. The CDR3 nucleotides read TGTGCCAGCAGTCAAATAGCGGGGAGTCCATTCTTC.

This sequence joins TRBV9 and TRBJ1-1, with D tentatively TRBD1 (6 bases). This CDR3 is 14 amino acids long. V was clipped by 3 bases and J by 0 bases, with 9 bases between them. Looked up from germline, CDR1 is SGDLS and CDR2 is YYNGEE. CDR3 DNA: TGTGCCAGCAGCGCGCAGGGGATGAACACTGAAGCTTTCTTT. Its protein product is CASSAQGMNTEAFF.

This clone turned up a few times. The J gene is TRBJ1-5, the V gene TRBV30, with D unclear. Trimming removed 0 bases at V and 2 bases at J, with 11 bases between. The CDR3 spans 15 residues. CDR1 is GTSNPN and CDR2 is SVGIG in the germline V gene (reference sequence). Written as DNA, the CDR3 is TGTGCCTGGAGTGTGAAAGGGCGGGGCAATCAGCCCCAGCATTTT. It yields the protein CAWSVKGRGNQPQHF. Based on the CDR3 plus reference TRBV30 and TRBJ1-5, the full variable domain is SQTIHQWPATLVQPVGSPLSLECTVEGTSNPNLYWYRQAAGRGLQLLFYSVGIGQISSEVPQNLSASRPQDRQFILSSKKLLLSDSGFYLCAWSVKGRGNQPQHFGDGTRLSIL.

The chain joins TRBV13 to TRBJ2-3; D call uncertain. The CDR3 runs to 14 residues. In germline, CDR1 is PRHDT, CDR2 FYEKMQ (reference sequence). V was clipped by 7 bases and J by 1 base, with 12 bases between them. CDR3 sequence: CASKAATGTDTQYF. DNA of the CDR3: TGTGCCAGCAAGGCAGCCACTGGCACAGATACGCAGTATTTT. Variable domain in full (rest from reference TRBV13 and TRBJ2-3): AAGVIQSPRHLIKEKRETATLKCYPIPRHDTVYWYQQGPGQDPQFLISFYEKMQSDKGSIPDRFSAQQFSDYHSELNMSSLELGDSALYFCASKAATGTDTQYFGPGTRLTVL.

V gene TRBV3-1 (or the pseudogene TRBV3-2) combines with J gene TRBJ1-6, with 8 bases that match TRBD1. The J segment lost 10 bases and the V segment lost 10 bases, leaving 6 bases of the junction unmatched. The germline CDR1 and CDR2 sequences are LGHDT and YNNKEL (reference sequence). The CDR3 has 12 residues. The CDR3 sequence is CATGQGGSPLHF. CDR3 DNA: TGTGCCACCGGACAGGGCGGCTCACCCCTCCACTTT.

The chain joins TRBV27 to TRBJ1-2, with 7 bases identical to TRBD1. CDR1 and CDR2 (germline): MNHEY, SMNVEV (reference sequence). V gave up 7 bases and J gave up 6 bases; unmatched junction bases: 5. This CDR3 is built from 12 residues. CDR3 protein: CASKQGLDGYTF. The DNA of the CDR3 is TGTGCCAGCAAACAGGGGCTCGATGGCTACACCTTC.

CDR3 loop: CASSSPGYGYTF. For the CDR3, the DNA is TGTGCCAGCAGCTCCCCAGGGTATGGCTACACCTTC. The chain recombines TRBV5-6 with TRBJ1-2; TRBD1 might be the D (5 bases). This CDR3 comprises 12 residues. CDR1 is SGHDT and CDR2 is YYEEEE in the germline V gene. The V end was cut by 3 bases, the J end by 5 bases, with 8 bases between. The full variable domain, its missing parts supplied by reference TRBV5-6 and TRBJ1-2, is DAGVTQSPTHLIKTRGQQVTLRCSPKSGHDTVSWYQQALGQGPQFIFQYYEEEERQRGNFPDRFSGHQFPNYSSELNVNALLLGDSALYLCASSSPGYGYTFGSGTRLTVV.

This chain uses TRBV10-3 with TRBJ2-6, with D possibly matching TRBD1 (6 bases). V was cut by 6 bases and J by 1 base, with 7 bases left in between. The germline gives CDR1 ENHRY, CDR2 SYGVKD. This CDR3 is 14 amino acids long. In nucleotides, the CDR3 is TGTGCCATCAGCCAGGGGTCTGGGGCCAACGTCCTGACTTTC. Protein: CAISQGSGANVLTF.

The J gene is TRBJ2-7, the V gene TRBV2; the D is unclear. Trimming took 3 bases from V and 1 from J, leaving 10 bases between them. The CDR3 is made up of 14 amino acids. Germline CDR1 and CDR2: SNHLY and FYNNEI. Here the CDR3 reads CASSESGSSYEQYF. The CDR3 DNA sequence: TGTGCCAGCAGTGAGTCAGGAAGTTCCTACGAGCAGTACTTC.

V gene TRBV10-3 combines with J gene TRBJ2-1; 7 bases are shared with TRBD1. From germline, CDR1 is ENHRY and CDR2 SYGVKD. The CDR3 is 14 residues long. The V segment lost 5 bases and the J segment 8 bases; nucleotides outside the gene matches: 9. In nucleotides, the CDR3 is TGTGCCATCAGTCAACGAATGCAGGGGGATGAGCAGTTCTTC. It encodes CAISQRMQGDEQFF.

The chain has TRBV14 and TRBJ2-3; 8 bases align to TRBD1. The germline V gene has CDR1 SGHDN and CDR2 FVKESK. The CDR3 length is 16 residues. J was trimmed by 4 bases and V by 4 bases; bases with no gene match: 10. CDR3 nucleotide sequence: TGTGCCAGCAGCCGACACAGGGGGTTCGACGCAGATACGCAGTATTTT. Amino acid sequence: CASSRHRGFDADTQYF.